These T cell receptor beta chains were read from a single sample in a study of vaccination effects on CD4 cells after COVID-19. These TCRs' antigens remain unknown. Using immunoSEQ multiplex PCR, the repertoire was profiled, and TCRdb retains in-frame clones only, with some absent. The sample lists 42,000 or so clones; under 80% were seen once. Here the sequenced sample was CD4+ T cells from PBMCs cultured with a peptide pool, taken before COVID-19 vaccination. The receptor source for this set is a human donor who had a prior SARS-CoV-2 infection. Each CDR3 is given with its conserved first and last residue. Fields, in order: D gene, clone size, J gene, V gene, CDR3 DNA, CDR3 protein. A D gene is named only where the DNA matches it firmly. Clone size, where shown, is once, few, many, or a class for clones that have expanded.

>.|.|TRBJ1-1|TRBV7-6
TGTGCCAGCAGCTTATTGTTCCTGACAGGTAACACTGAAGCTTTCTTT
CASSLLFLTGNTEAFF
>.|.|TRBJ1-4|TRBV2
TGTGCCAGCAGTGATCTGGGGGCGTGGGAAAAACTGTTTTTT
CASSDLGAWEKLFF
>.|.|TRBJ2-7|TRBV5-5
TGTGCCAGCAGCTTGGCCTTCGGCGTAGGATACGAGCAGTACTTC
CASSLAFGVGYEQYF
>TRBD2|few|TRBJ2-1|TRBV7-9
TGTGCCAGCTCGGGGGGGACCAGCTCCTACAATGAGCAGTTCTTC
CASSGGTSSYNEQFF
>.|once|TRBJ1-6|TRBV7-6
TGTGCCAGCAGCTTAATGGACACTTATAATTCACCCCTCCACTTT
CASSLMDTYNSPLHF
>TRBD1|.|TRBJ2-1|TRBV30
TGTGCCTGGAGTGTACAGGGGGCGATTGAGCAGTTCTTC
CAWSVQGAIEQFF
>.|.|TRBJ2-5|TRBV7-3
TGTGCCAGCAGCTCGGGATCTGAAGAGACCCAGTACTTC
CASSSGSEETQYF
>TRBD2|.|TRBJ2-1|TRBV7-2
TGTGCCAGCAGCTTTCAGCGGGGGGCAGATGAGCAGTTCTTC
CASSFQRGADEQFF
>.|.|TRBJ2-3|TRBV6-5
TGTGCCAGCAGTTACTCCCGGGCAGATACGCAGTATTTT
CASSYSRADTQYF
>TRBD1|.|TRBJ2-4|TRBV6-5
TGTGCCAGCAGGGGACAGGCGGAAGCCAAAAACATTCAGTACTTC
CASRGQAEAKNIQYF
>.|.|TRBJ1-5|TRBV24-1
TGTGCCACCAGTGATTCGACCTCCAGTAGGGGGGGTTTGCAGCCCCAGCATTTT
CATSDSTSSRGGLQPQHF
>.|.|TRBJ1-1|TRBV6-5
TGTGCCAGCAGGCCCCCGGATGGGGGTAACACTGAAGCTTTCTTT
CASRPPDGGNTEAFF
>TRBD1|.|TRBJ2-7|TRBV19
TGTGCCAGTAGTAGGGACCGGGACAGCTACGAGCAGTACTTC
CASSRDRDSYEQYF
>.|few|TRBJ1-5|TRBV27
TGTGCCAGCAGTCCCCACCGAAAAAGAGGCAATCAGCCCCAGCATTTT
CASSPHRKRGNQPQHF
>.|.|TRBJ2-1|TRBV30
TGTGCCTGGGGACGATGGGGGCTGGGGAATGAGCAGTTCTTC
CAWGRWGLGNEQFF
>TRBD1|.|TRBJ1-2|TRBV3-1/TRBV3-2
TGTGCCAGCAGCCAGATACAGGGGGCGGATGGCTACACCTTC
CASSQIQGADGYTF
>TRBD1|.|TRBJ1-2|TRBV4-1
TGCGCCAGCAGCCAAGCAGGGGGCAGGGGGAGGCTCTACACCTTC
CASSQAGGRGRLYTF
>.|.|TRBJ1-1|TRBV21-1
TGTGCCAGCAGCAAAACCTTTCTTCGGTTGGGGAACACTGAAGCTTTCTTT
CASSKTFLRLGNTEAFF
>TRBD2|.|TRBJ2-7|TRBV6-5
TGTGCCAGCCACCGGGGGGGGCAGGATACCTACGAGCAGTACTTC
CASHRGGQDTYEQYF
>.|few|TRBJ1-2|TRBV2
TGTGCCAGCAGGCCCAGGGAGGATAGTGGCTACACCTTC
CASRPREDSGYTF
>TRBD1|.|TRBJ1-2|TRBV5-5
TGTGCCAGCAGCTTCGACAGGGCTGGCTATGGCTACACCTTC
CASSFDRAGYGYTF
>.|.|TRBJ2-3|TRBV11-2
TGTGCCAGCAGCCTAAACCGCCCCCTCGCCGGAGATACGCAGTATTTT
CASSLNRPLAGDTQYF
>TRBD2|.|TRBJ2-1|TRBV27
TGTGCCAGCAGACCCAAAGGACTAGAGAGAAGCAATGAGCAGTTCTTC
CASRPKGLERSNEQFF
>TRBD1|.|TRBJ2-4|TRBV6-2/TRBV6-3
TGTGCCAGCAGTAGACAGGGGGCGCCTGGGAACATTCAGTACTTC
CASSRQGAPGNIQYF
>TRBD2|once|TRBJ2-1|TRBV7-6
TGTGCCAGCAGCCGAGGACTAGCGGGGTACTTAAGCTCCTACAATGAGCAGTTCTTC
CASSRGLAGYLSSYNEQFF
>.|.|TRBJ2-5|TRBV6-5
TGTGCCAGCAGCAGACCGGGACTGGCCCAAGAGACCCAGTACTTC
CASSRPGLAQETQYF
>TRBD2|few|TRBJ2-7|TRBV7-9
TGTGCCAGCAGCTTAACACCCGGGACTAGCGGGGGGGCCATCTACGAGCAGTACTTC
CASSLTPGTSGGAIYEQYF
>.|few|TRBJ1-3|TRBV20-1
TGCAGTGCTAGCGGGGTAGCCGCCATATATTTT
CSASGVAAIYF
>.|.|TRBJ2-3|TRBV5-4
TGTGCCAGCAGCCTGGGGGGAGGGGGGTCAGATACGCAGTATTTT
CASSLGGGGSDTQYF